Each of the 3 T cell receptor beta chains below was sequenced from the same sample in a study of T-cell reconstitution after alpha-beta-depleted transplantation in children. TCRbeta library construction was performed incorporating unique molecular identifiers. A single record per CDR3 protein comes from TCRdb applying MiXCR to the PCR reads. The table has a few hundred thousand distinct CDR3 sequences, about a quarter seen once. Source: PBMCs, taken before TCRalphabeta/CD19-depleted stem cell transplant. The receptors originated from a boy in the first two years of life with Wiskott-Aldrich syndrome, due to receive a stem cell transplant.

The V and J genes are TRBV5-1 and TRBJ2-7, with D uncertain. Trimming took 1 base from V and 3 from J, leaving 11 bases between them. CDR3 length: 14 residues. The germline V gene encodes CDR1 SGHRS and CDR2 YFSETQ. The CDR3 loop is CASSLFYRGYEQYF. Written as DNA, the CDR3 is TGCGCCAGCAGCTTGTTTTACAGAGGCTACGAGCAGTACTTC.

This clonotype has only a few counts. The V and J genes are TRBV11-2 and TRBJ1-2; D gene uncertain. CDR1 is SGHAT and CDR2 is FQNNGV in the germline V gene. CDR3 length: 13 amino acids. V lost 0 bases, J lost 7 bases, and 9 bases lay in between. The CDR3 DNA follows: TGTGCCAGCAGCTTAGATAACGCGGGTGGCTACACCTTC. As protein: CASSLDNAGGYTF.

In this sample, this clonotype turned up once. CDR3 bases: TGTGCCACCAGCAGAGATCAGGCGAACTCTGGGGCCAACGTCCTGACTTTC. It encodes CATSRDQANSGANVLTF. The chain links TRBV15 to TRBJ2-6; D remains unclear. Germline V CDR1 and CDR2: LNHNV, YYDKDF (reference sequence). This CDR3 is built from 17 residues. V lost 0 bases to trimming and J lost 0 bases, with 9 bases between them.